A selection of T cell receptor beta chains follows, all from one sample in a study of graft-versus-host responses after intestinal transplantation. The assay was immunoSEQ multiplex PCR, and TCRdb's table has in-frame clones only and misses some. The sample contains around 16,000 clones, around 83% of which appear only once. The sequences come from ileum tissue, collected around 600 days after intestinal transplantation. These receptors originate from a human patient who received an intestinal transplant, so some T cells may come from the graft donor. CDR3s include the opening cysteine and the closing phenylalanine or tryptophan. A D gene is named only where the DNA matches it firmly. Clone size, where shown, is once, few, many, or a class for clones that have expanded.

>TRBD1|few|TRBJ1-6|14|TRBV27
CASSLNRGSSPLHF
TGTGCCAGCAGTTTAAACAGGGGGAGTTCACCCCTCCACTTT
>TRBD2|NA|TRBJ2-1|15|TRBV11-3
CASSHLAGGHNEQFF
TGTGCCAGCAGCCACCTAGCGGGGGGGCATAATGAGCAGTTCTTC
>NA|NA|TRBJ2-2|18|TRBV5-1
CASSLGLIVDMFSGELFF
TGCGCCAGCAGCTTGGGCCTTATCGTTGACATGTTCTCCGGGGAGCTGTTTTTT
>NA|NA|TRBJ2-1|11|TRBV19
CASSPGHEQFF
TGTGCCAGTAGTCCCGGTCATGAGCAGTTCTTC
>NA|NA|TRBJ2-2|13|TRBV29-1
CSVGQTGTGELFF
TGCAGCGTCGGTCAGACGGGCACCGGGGAGCTGTTTTTT
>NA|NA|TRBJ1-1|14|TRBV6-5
CASSLSRWNTEAFF
TGTGCCAGCAGCCTGAGTCGTTGGAACACTGAAGCTTTCTTT
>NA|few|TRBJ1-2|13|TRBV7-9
CASSSYSPDGYTF
TGTGCCAGCAGTTCTTATTCCCCGGATGGCTACACCTTC
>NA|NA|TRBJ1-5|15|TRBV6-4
CASRKKTGPNQPQHF
TGTGCCAGCAGGAAAAAGACAGGTCCTAATCAGCCCCAGCATTTT
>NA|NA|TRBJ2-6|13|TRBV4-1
CASSSAGANVLTF
TGCGCCAGCAGCAGCGCCGGGGCCAACGTCCTGACTTTC
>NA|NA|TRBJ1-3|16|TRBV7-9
CASSSRAGSSGNTIYF
TGTGCCAGCAGCTCCAGGGCGGGGAGCTCTGGAAACACCATATATTTT
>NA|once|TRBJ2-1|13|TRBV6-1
CASSEVGRGEQFF
TGTGCCAGCAGTGAAGTAGGGCGGGGAGAGCAGTTCTTC
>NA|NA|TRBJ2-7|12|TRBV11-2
CASSLDNYEQYF
TGTGCCAGCAGCTTAGACAACTACGAGCAGTACTTC
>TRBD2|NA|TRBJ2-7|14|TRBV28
CASLGLAGSYEQYF
TGTGCCAGCCTAGGACTAGCGGGGAGCTACGAGCAGTACTTC
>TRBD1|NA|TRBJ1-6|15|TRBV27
CASSWGQAGNSPLHF
TGTGCCAGCAGTTGGGGACAGGCGGGGAATTCACCCCTCCACTTT
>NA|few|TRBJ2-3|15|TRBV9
CASSVAGSYTDTQYF
TGTGCCAGCAGCGTGGCGGGGAGCTACACAGATACGCAGTATTTT
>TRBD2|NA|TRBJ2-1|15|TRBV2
CASGPGTSGGGEQFF
TGTGCCAGCGGACCCGGGACTAGCGGGGGAGGCGAGCAGTTCTTC
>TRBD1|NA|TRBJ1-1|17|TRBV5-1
CASSLDGQGGSATEAFF
TGCGCCAGCAGCTTGGATGGACAGGGGGGCAGCGCCACTGAAGCTTTCTTT
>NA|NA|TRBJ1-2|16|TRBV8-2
CGSDIRIRNVDYGYTF
TGTGGCAGTGACATACGTATTCGGAACGTCGACTATGGCTACACCTTC
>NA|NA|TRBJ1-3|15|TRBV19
CASSISRHSGNTIYF
TGTGCCAGTAGTATATCACGGCACTCTGGAAACACCATATATTTT
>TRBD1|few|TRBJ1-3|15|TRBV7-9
CASSQRQGGGNTIYF
TGTGCCAGCAGCCAGAGGCAGGGGGGAGGAAACACCATATATTTT
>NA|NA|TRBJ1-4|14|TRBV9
CASSVRGANEKLFF
TGTGCCAGCAGCGTGAGAGGGGCTAATGAAAAACTGTTTTTT
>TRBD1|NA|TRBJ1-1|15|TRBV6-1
CASSERGRLRTEAFF
TGTGCCAGCAGTGAGAGGGGGCGCTTACGCACTGAAGCTTTCTTT
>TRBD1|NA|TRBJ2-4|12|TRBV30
CAWTSGGSIQYF
TGTGCCTGGACATCAGGGGGAAGCATTCAGTACTTC
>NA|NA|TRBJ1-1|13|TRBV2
CASSKGQNTEAFF
TGTGCCAGCTCCAAGGGCCAGAACACTGAAGCTTTCTTT
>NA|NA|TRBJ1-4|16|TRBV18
CASSPRTAATNEKLFF
TGTGCCAGCTCGCCAAGGACAGCTGCAACTAATGAAAAACTGTTTTTT
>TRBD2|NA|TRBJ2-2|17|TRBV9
CASSAGTSGGYTGELFF
TGTGCCAGCAGCGCGGGTACTAGCGGGGGTTACACCGGGGAGCTGTTTTTT
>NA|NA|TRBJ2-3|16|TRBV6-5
CASSYIRGAGTDTQYF
TGTGCCAGCAGTTATATCCGGGGGGCCGGCACAGATACGCAGTATTTT
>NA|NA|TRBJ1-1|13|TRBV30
CAWSVQRNTEAFF
TGTGCCTGGAGTGTACAGCGGAACACTGAAGCTTTCTTT
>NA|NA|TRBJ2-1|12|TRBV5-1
CASSSDWNEQFF
TGCGCCAGCAGTTCTGACTGGAATGAGCAGTTCTTC
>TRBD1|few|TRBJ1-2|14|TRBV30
CAWRARQGNYGYTF
TGTGCCTGGAGGGCGCGACAGGGGAACTATGGCTACACCTTC
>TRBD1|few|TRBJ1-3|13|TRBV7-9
CASSTGQGSNGYF
TGTGCCAGCAGCACGGGACAGGGGAGTAATGGATATTTT
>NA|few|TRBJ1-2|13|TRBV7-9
CASSLDVSYGYTF
TGTGCCAGCAGCTTAGATGTATCTTATGGCTACACCTTC
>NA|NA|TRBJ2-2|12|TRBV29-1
CSVGPGVGELFF
TGCAGCGTTGGACCGGGTGTCGGGGAGCTGTTTTTT
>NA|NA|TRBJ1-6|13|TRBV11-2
CASSLHRVGALHF
TGTGCCAGCAGCTTACACAGGGTCGGGGCCCTCCACTTT
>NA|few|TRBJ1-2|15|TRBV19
CASSSIDTSFNMNTF
TGTGCCAGTAGTAGCATAGACACGTCTTTTAATATGAACACCTTC
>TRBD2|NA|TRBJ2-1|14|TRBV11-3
CASRSGGAKNEQFF
TGTGCCAGCAGGAGCGGGGGGGCGAAGAATGAGCAGTTCTTC
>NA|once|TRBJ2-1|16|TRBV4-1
CANSQDGAGSSNEQFF
TGCGCCAACAGCCAAGATGGGGCAGGGAGTAGCAATGAGCAGTTCTTC
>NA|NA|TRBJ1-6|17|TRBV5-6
CASSFGTATAYNSPLHF
TGTGCCAGCAGCTTCGGGACCGCGACCGCCTATAATTCACCCCTCCACTTT
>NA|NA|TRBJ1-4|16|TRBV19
CASSEQGNSANEKLFF
TGTGCCAGTAGTGAACAGGGAAATTCAGCTAATGAAAAACTGTTTTTT
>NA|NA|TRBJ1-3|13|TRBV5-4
CASSRQFGNTIYF
TGTGCCAGCAGCCGACAGTTCGGAAACACCATATATTTT
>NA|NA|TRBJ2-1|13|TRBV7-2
CASSLKRDFEQFF
TGTGCCAGCAGCTTGAAACGGGACTTTGAGCAGTTCTTC
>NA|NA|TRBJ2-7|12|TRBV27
CASGEREVEQYF
TGTGCCAGCGGGGAGCGTGAGGTCGAGCAGTACTTC
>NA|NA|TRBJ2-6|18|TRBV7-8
CASSLGRGRASGANVLTF
TGTGCCAGCAGCTTAGGACGGGGCAGGGCATCTGGGGCCAACGTCCTGACTTTC
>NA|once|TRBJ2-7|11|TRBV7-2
CASSLVEEQYF
TGTGCCAGCAGCTTAGTCGAGGAGCAGTACTTC
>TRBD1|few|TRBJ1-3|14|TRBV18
CASSPRTGVDTIYF
TGTGCCAGCTCACCGAGGACAGGTGTTGACACCATATATTTT
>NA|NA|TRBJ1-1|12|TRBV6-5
CASSPFLGEAFF
TGTGCCAGCAGCCCTTTTCTGGGTGAAGCTTTCTTT
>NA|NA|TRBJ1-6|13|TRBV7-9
CASSWGGDSPLHF
TGTGCCAGCAGCTGGGGGGGGGATTCACCCCTCCACTTT
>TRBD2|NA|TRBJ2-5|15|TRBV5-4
CASSFWRGGQETQYF
TGTGCCAGCAGCTTTTGGCGGGGGGGACAAGAGACCCAGTACTTC